This TCR beta chain comes out of a study of T cell changes during pregnancy in multiple sclerosis. Measured with immunoSEQ multiplex PCR; TCRdb has only the in-frame clones, and not every one. Of 83,000 or so clones listed, around 94% are singletons. V lost 4 bases to trimming and J lost 5 bases, with 18 bases between them. The CDR3 length is 15 residues. The germline V gene has CDR1 MGHRA and CDR2 YSYEKL. This clone has just one count. This specimen consisted of peripheral blood, obtained after pregnancy. This TCR was sampled from a female donor in good health, enrolled as a control in a pregnancy study. The gene calls are TRBV4-1 and TRBJ2-7; unclear D gene. The CDR3 DNA sequence: TGCGCCAGCAGCCTCAGTCCCTCGGGTTATAACGAGCAGTACTTC. Translated: CASSLSPSGYNEQYF.